The T cell receptor (beta chain) described here comes from a study of a mutant IDH1 vaccine in newly diagnosed glioma. Study overall: Patients' prior therapy spanned radiotherapy, temozolomide, or both; most underwent both.

Sequencing was performed with immunoSEQ multiplex PCR; in TCRdb, only in-frame clones are kept and a portion is missing. The sample has about 34,000 clones; 85% to 90% are singletons. Stated time point: week 47, end of study. Every vaccination contained 300 ug of the mutant IDH1 20-mer peptide and was paired with topical imiquimod. CDR3 length: 15 residues. Trimming cost V 0 bases and J 0 bases, with 9 bases left between them. CDR1 is SGHDT, CDR2 YYEEEE, per germline. This clone was counted once. Its antigen is not identified. The origin of this receptor is a woman in her twenties or thirties with glioma. Source: PBMCs, taken from a glioma patient whose treatment included an IDH1 peptide vaccine. V gene TRBV5-6 combines with J gene TRBJ1-2; D is unclear. CDR3 DNA sequence: TGTGCCAGCAGCTTGGGCCCGGTGACTAACTATGGCTACACCTTC. Translated, it gives CASSLGPVTNYGYTF.